The clone carrying this T cell receptor (beta chain) was observed at least ten times. Germline loops: CDR1 MRHNA, CDR2 SNTAGT. Trimming removed 3 bases at V and 0 bases at J, with 9 bases between. This CDR3 region has 16 residues. The data were obtained in a study of breast tumors, draining lymph nodes, adjacent tissues. TCRdb reprocessed the multiplex PCR reads with MiXCR, giving one entry per CDR3 protein. Of approximately 6,900 distinct CDR3 sequences listed, about 45% are singletons. The TCR sequence derives from a female donor with breast cancer. Some clones in this sample may be carry-over from other donors' samples. J is TRBJ2-6 and V is TRBV6-4, with D possibly matching TRBD1 (6 bases). Sample: tumor-adjacent breast tissue. This CDR3 reads CASSEGGISGANVLTF. DNA of the CDR3: TGTGCCAGCAGTGAAGGGGGTATCTCTGGGGCCAACGTCCTGACTTTC.